The 9 T cell receptor beta chains below come from one sample, sequenced in a study of blood T cell repertoires in COVID-19. Profiling relied on immunoSEQ multiplex PCR, and the TCRdb table lists in-frame clones only, not all of them. Among roughly 84,000 clones listed, 65% to 85% were seen once. The sequencing input was peripheral blood. These TCRs come from a woman older than 75 with acute or convalescent COVID-19.

The chain employs TRBV3-1 (or the pseudogene TRBV3-2) and TRBJ1-4; 7 nucleotides agree with TRBD1. The CDR3 spans 16 residues. Germline trimming cut 0 bases from V and 7 bases from J; bases unmatched to any gene: 8. CDR1 is LGHDT and CDR2 is YNNKEL in the germline V gene (reference sequence). CDR3 in DNA: TGTGCCAGCAGCCAAGATCCTCAGCCAGGGGGTGAAAAACTGTTTTTT. As protein: CASSQDPQPGGEKLFF.

This clone was detected once. J is TRBJ2-1 and V is TRBV28, with 13 bases aligning to TRBD2. Germline V CDR1 and CDR2: MDHEN, SYDVKM. The V and J ends lost 2 bases and 6 bases, in that order; junction bases with no gene match: 4. This CDR3 comprises 16 residues. CDR3 DNA: TGTGCCAGCAGTTTAGGGACTAGCGGGGCAGGCAATGAGCAGTTCTTC. The encoded protein is CASSLGTSGAGNEQFF. Based on the CDR3 plus reference TRBV28 and TRBJ2-1, the full variable domain is DVKVTQSSRYLVKRTGEKVFLECVQDMDHENMFWYRQDPGLGLRLIYFSYDVKMKEKGDIPEGYSVSREKKERFSLILESASTNQTSMYLCASSLGTSGAGNEQFFGPGTRLTVL.

V is TRBV6-5 and J is TRBJ2-7; 11 bases map to TRBD1. The trim removed 1 base at V and 6 bases at J, leaving 8 bases unmatched. This CDR3 has 16 residues. CDR1 and CDR2 from the germline V gene are MNHEY and SVGAGI. In DNA, the CDR3 is TGTGCCAGCAGTTACTTTACCGGGACAGGGGGGCCCGAGCAGTACTTC. Its protein product is CASSYFTGTGGPEQYF.

This chain uses TRBV15 with TRBJ1-6, with D possibly matching TRBD1 (5 bases). V was pared by 8 bases and J by 5 bases, with 16 bases between. This CDR3 has 15 amino acids. Germline-derived CDR1 and CDR2 are LNHNV and YYDKDF (reference sequence). The CDR3 loop is CATQRGADNNSPLHF. The CDR3 DNA reads as TGTGCCACCCAACGTGGGGCGGACAATAATTCACCCCTCCACTTT.

J is TRBJ2-1 and V is TRBV6-5; D gene unclear. Trimming removed 5 bases from V and 3 bases from J, with 14 bases in between. This CDR3 has 15 amino acids. Germline V gene sequence: CDR1 MNHEY, CDR2 SVGAGI. In nucleotides, the CDR3 is TGTGCCAGCAGTCCCCAAAGGCGAGGCTACAATGAGCAGTTCTTC. It yields the protein CASSPQRRGYNEQFF.

The V call is TRBV6-4, the J call TRBJ1-2; the D gene is possibly TRBD1 (5 bases). Germline V CDR1 and CDR2: MRHNA, SNTAGT. The CDR3 contains 12 residues. The V end lost 11 bases, the J end lost 5 bases, and 15 bases lay between the germline ends. The CDR3 region is CAPPAGRYGYTF. The DNA of the CDR3 is TGTGCCCCCCCAGCAGGGCGGTATGGCTACACCTTC.

The CDR3 DNA sequence: TGCGCCAGCAGCTTGTTGTCAGGGATAACCTACGAGCAGTACTTC. It specifies CASSLLSGITYEQYF. The V gene is TRBV5-1, the J gene TRBJ2-7; D possibly corresponds to TRBD1 (5 bases). The ends were cut back, 1 base at V and 2 bases at J, with 13 bases in the middle. The CDR3 runs to 15 residues. CDR1 and CDR2 from the germline V gene are SGHRS and YFSETQ.

The rearrangement links TRBV11-3 to TRBJ1-1; D not certain. The CDR3 covers 14 residues. CDR1 is SGHNT, CDR2 YENEEA, per germline. Deletions cut 3 bases from V and 2 bases from J, with 10 bases between. CDR3 nucleotide sequence: TGTGCCAGCAGCTTCATCGGTCGTAACACTGAAGCTTTCTTT. Residues: CASSFIGRNTEAFF.

This chain's CDR3 is CAISRGYQETQYF. In nucleotides, the CDR3 is TGTGCTATTTCCCGGGGTTATCAAGAGACCCAGTACTTC. J is TRBJ2-5 and V is TRBV7-7, with D tentatively TRBD2 (5 bases). The germline V gene has CDR1 SSHAT and CDR2 FNYEAQ (reference sequence). CDR3 length equals 13 residues. Full variable domain (rest looked up from reference TRBV7-7 and TRBJ2-5): GAGVSQSPRYKVTKRGQDVTLRCDPISSHATLYWYQQALGQGPEFLTYFNYEAQPDKSGLPSDRFSAERPEGSISTLTIQRTEQRDSAMYRCAISRGYQETQYFGPGTRLLVL.